This T cell receptor beta chain was sequenced during a study of T cell clonotyping in hematopoietic cell transplantation. Turning to the study itself: Recipient samples before transplant were obtained post-cytoreduction. Findings of the study overall: Pathologically expanded recipient clonotypes increased progressively from day 30 to day 180 as diversity fell.

The germline V gene encodes CDR1 SNHLY and CDR2 FYNNEI. This CDR3 has 15 amino acids. The ends lost 10 bases at V and 0 bases at J; junction bases unmatched: 8. Regarding this clone: Antigen specificity is unknown.

Time point meaning: recipient sample about 28 days before transplant, after cytoreduction. Clones were read by immunoSEQ multiplex PCR, and TCRdb kept only the in-frame ones, dropping some. The data show about 28,000 clones, roughly 85% seen once. The receptor's source is a middle-aged man with acute myeloid leukemia. Some clones in this sample may be carry-over from other donors' samples. Sample: peripheral blood mononuclear cells, taken before stem cell transplant. The chain has TRBV2 and TRBJ2-1, with 8 nucleotides matching TRBD2. The CDR3: CATPAGGDSYNEQFF. CDR3 coding DNA: TGTGCCACCCCGGCGGGAGGAGACTCCTACAATGAGCAGTTCTTC.